A single sample is the source of the 32 T cell receptor beta chains below, sequenced in a study of cytomegalovirus exposure and HLA in healthy donors. The PCR was carried out with 60 Vbeta primers and 13 Jbeta primers. Produced via immunoSEQ multiplex PCR; TCRdb's table is partial and in-frame only. The table includes roughly 100,000 clones, around four fifths detected once. Sequences were obtained from PBMCs. Receptors originate from a woman between 40 and 50 years old in good health and CMV-seropositive.

This clone has just a few counts. The chain couples TRBV4-3 to TRBJ2-7, with D unclear. Germline-derived CDR1 and CDR2 are LGHNA and YSLEER. The length of the CDR3 is 14 residues. Trimming took 0 bases from V and 0 from J, leaving 6 bases between them. The CDR3 reads CASSQEAGSYEQYF. The CDR3 nucleotides read TGCGCCAGCAGCCAAGAAGCAGGCTCCTACGAGCAGTACTTC.

The rearrangement uses TRBV11-2 and TRBJ2-3, with a weak D call TRBD2 (6 bases). The CDR3 is 15 amino acids. The V and J ends lost 6 bases and 4 bases respectively, with 17 bases between them. Looked up from germline, CDR1 is SGHAT and CDR2 is FQNNGV. In DNA, the CDR3 is TGTGCCAGCAGAGGGATGCCCGGGGGTCCAGATACGCAGTATTTT. This gives the protein CASRGMPGGPDTQYF.

This clone showed up just once. The genes are TRBV2 and TRBJ2-1; 10 bases match TRBD2. The V segment lost 4 bases and the J segment 4 bases; nucleotides outside the gene matches: 4. There are 15 residues in the CDR3. Per the germline V gene, CDR1 is SNHLY and CDR2 is FYNNEI. The CDR3 sequence: CASSAVAGGYNEQFF. The CDR3, as DNA: TGTGCCAGCAGTGCTGTAGCGGGGGGATACAATGAGCAGTTCTTC.

This chain uses TRBV6-5 with TRBJ2-3, with D uncertain. Trimming left V 0 bases short and J 5 bases short, with 6 bases between. Germline CDR1 reads MNHEY; CDR2 reads SVGAGI. The CDR3 is made up of 13 amino acids. The CDR3 protein is CASSYSGGDTQYF. In DNA, the CDR3 is TGTGCCAGCAGTTACTCTGGCGGAGATACGCAGTATTTT.

J is TRBJ1-5 and V is TRBV19; 7 nucleotides agree with TRBD1. The trim removed 3 bases at V and 11 bases at J, leaving 28 bases unmatched. The germline CDR1 and CDR2 sequences are LNHDA and SQIVND (reference sequence). The CDR3 consists of 20 residues. DNA for the CDR3: TGTGCCAGTAGTATTACGCGCGTGGGCTCTGGGACAGCTCTAGCAAGAGCCCAGCATTTT. Amino acid sequence: CASSITRVGSGTALARAQHF.

As to this clone: Other DNA sequences in this specimen translate into the identical CDR3. The chain recombines TRBV5-1 with TRBJ2-1, with D tentatively TRBD2 (5 bases). The V end was cut by 8 bases, the J end by 6 bases, with 9 bases between. The CDR3 is 11 amino acids. Germline-derived CDR1 and CDR2 are SGHRS and YFSETQ. CDR3 nucleotides: TGCGCCAGTAGCGAGGGCAATGAGCAGTTCTTC. Translated: CASSEGNEQFF.

The CDR3 DNA reads as TGTGCCAGCAGTTTAAGCAGGACAGGGAATAAAAACTCTGGGGCCAACGTCCTGACTTTC. Its translation is CASSLSRTGNKNSGANVLTF. V usage is TRBV27 and J usage is TRBJ2-6; TRBD1 matches 8 bases. CDR1 MNHEY and CDR2 SMNVEV come from the germline V gene (reference sequence). CDR3 size: 20 residues. The J segment lost 0 bases and the V segment lost 2 bases, leaving 12 bases of the junction unmatched.

The chain recombines TRBV6-1 with TRBJ1-2; possible D gene TRBD1, 6 bases. Between the trimmed V and J ends, which lost 6 bases and 3 bases, there was a span of 14 bases. CDR1 is MNHNS, CDR2 SASEGT, per germline. This CDR3 is 14 amino acids long. The CDR3 sequence: CASSRGRGYYGYTF. In DNA, the CDR3 is TGTGCCAGCAGCAGGGGCCGAGGGTACTATGGCTACACCTTC.

The chain couples TRBV12-5 to TRBJ2-1, with 9 bases matching TRBD2. Looked up from germline, CDR1 is LGHNT and CDR2 is FRNRAP. The CDR3 spans 17 residues. With V trimmed by 0 bases and J by 7 bases, 10 bases remained unmatched. CDR3 in amino acids: CASGLVGAGGPSNEQFF. CDR3 nucleotides: TGTGCTAGTGGTTTGGTAGGGGCGGGAGGGCCCTCGAATGAGCAGTTCTTC.

The rearrangement joins TRBV7-2 to TRBJ2-3; TRBD2 aligns across 7 bases. Germline V gives CDR1 SGHTA, CDR2 FQGNSA. The CDR3 covers 16 residues. Trimming at V came to 7 bases and at J to 0 bases, leaving 10 bases not matched to a gene. The CDR3 spells CASTLRLADSTDTQYF. In DNA, the CDR3 is TGTGCCAGCACCCTTAGGCTAGCGGATAGCACAGATACGCAGTATTTT.

The chain joins TRBV9 to TRBJ2-5, with D possibly being TRBD2 (6 bases). This CDR3 region has 13 residues. In germline, CDR1 is SGDLS, CDR2 YYNGEE. V was shortened by 3 bases and J by 5 bases, with 11 bases between the two germline ends. The DNA of the CDR3 is TGTGCCAGCAGCGGGTACCGGGGGGAGACCCAGTACTTC. This encodes CASSGYRGETQYF. The variable domain in full, completed from reference TRBV9 and TRBJ2-5, reads DSGVTQTPKHLITATGQRVTLRCSPRSGDLSVYWYQQSLDQGLQFLIQYYNGEERAKGNILERFSAQQFPDLHSELNLSSLELGDSALYFCASSGYRGETQYFGPGTRLLVL.

J is TRBJ1-1 and V is TRBV7-6; D unresolved. Trimming shortened V by 0 bases and J by 5 bases, and 13 bases separated the two germline ends. CDR1 SGHVS and CDR2 FNYEAQ come from the germline V gene. The CDR3 is 15 residues long. The CDR3 spells CASSLAFGVDTEAFF. CDR3 nucleotide sequence: TGTGCCAGCAGCTTAGCGTTCGGGGTAGATACTGAAGCTTTCTTT.

The count of this clone is one. J is TRBJ2-2 and V is TRBV9; the D is unclear. Germline loops: CDR1 SGDLS, CDR2 YYNGEE. Trimming pared 3 bases from V and 2 bases from J, leaving 5 bases between. This CDR3 is 13 amino acids long. In DNA, the CDR3 is TGTGCCAGCAGCGGTCTAAACACCGGGGAGCTGTTTTTT. It encodes CASSGLNTGELFF.

About this clone: At one end, the junction sequence differs from germline, possibly due to a read error. The chain is built from TRBV7-2 and TRBJ1-6, with 7 nucleotides matching TRBD1. CDR1 is SGHTA, CDR2 FQGNSA, per germline. The CDR3 consists of 16 residues. The CDR3 DNA is TGTGCCAGCAGAGCACAAGGGGGTTACAGGGGTTCACCCCTCCATTTT. Residues: CASRAQGGYRGSPLHF. Full variable domain (outside the CDR3, taken from reference TRBV7-2 and TRBJ1-6): GAGVSQSPSNKVTEKGKDVELRCDPISGHTALYWYRQSLGQGLEFLIYFQGNSAPDKSGLPSDRFSAERTGGSVSTLTIQRTQQEDSAVYLCASRAQGGYRGSPLHFGNGTRLTVT.

CDR3 in amino acids: CATSSEKQGWNEKLFF. For the CDR3, the DNA is TGTGCCACCAGCAGCGAGAAACAGGGATGGAATGAAAAACTGTTTTTT. The chain is built from TRBV15 and TRBJ1-4, with a possible D match to TRBD1 (6 bases). Germline V lookup: CDR1 LNHNV, CDR2 YYDKDF (reference sequence). V dropped 3 bases and J dropped 5 bases, with 16 bases sitting between them. The CDR3 has 16 amino acids.

The genes are TRBV15 and TRBJ2-1; 13 nucleotides line up with TRBD2. Looked up from germline, CDR1 is LNHNV and CDR2 is YYDKDF (reference sequence). The length of the CDR3 is 16 residues. V shed 6 bases and J 2 bases; nucleotides not matched to a gene: 4. The DNA of the CDR3 is TGTGCCACCAGACGACTAGCGGGAGGAACCTACAATGAGCAGTTCTTC. Its protein is CATRRLAGGTYNEQFF.

This clone came up once. This chain joins TRBV4-1 and TRBJ2-3; D uncertain. Germline values: CDR1 MGHRA, CDR2 YSYEKL. The length of the CDR3 is 16 residues. Trimming shortened V by 0 bases and J by 0 bases, and 10 bases separated the two germline ends. The CDR3 bases are TGCGCCAGCAGCCAAGATCGTCTAGTGAGCACAGATACGCAGTATTTT. This translates into CASSQDRLVSTDTQYF.

The rearrangement joins TRBV4-1 to TRBJ2-1; 9 bases match TRBD2. Germline trimming cut 4 bases from V and 6 bases from J; bases unmatched to any gene: 13. This CDR3 comprises 17 residues. Germline lookup yields CDR1 MGHRA and CDR2 YSYEKL. The CDR3 DNA is TGCGCCAGCAGCCCCCAGACTCCGGGACTAGCCTTCAATGAGCAGTTCTTC. Protein sequence: CASSPQTPGLAFNEQFF.

The V and J genes are TRBV10-3 and TRBJ1-5; D gene ambiguous. The V gene's germline CDR1 is ENHRY and CDR2 SYGVKD. Between the trimmed V and J ends, which lost 8 bases and 11 bases, there was a span of 13 bases. This CDR3 spans 11 amino acids. DNA of the CDR3: TGTGCCATCTCGAACGGCGAGGCCCAGCATTTT. This translates into CAISNGEAQHF.

The chain uses TRBV5-4 and TRBJ2-7; the match to TRBD2 covers 8 bases. The germline V gene encodes CDR1 SGHNT and CDR2 YYREEE (reference sequence). Trimming cost V 0 bases and J 6 bases; bases outside gene matches: 14. The CDR3 contains 17 residues. The CDR3 sequence: CASSLGFERGSRSEQYF. CDR3 bases: TGTGCCAGCAGCTTGGGTTTCGAGCGGGGGTCAAGATCCGAGCAGTACTTC.

The sample holds a few counts of this clone. This sequence joins TRBV5-4 and TRBJ2-5; 8 bases line up with TRBD1. V trimming: 0 bases; J trimming: 2 bases; junction bases outside the gene matches: 6. The CDR3 loop spans 16 amino acids. CDR1 and CDR2 (germline): SGHNT, YYREEE (reference sequence). CDR3 sequence (DNA): TGTGCCAGCAGCTTGGGTAGGGACAGGCTACAAGAGACCCAGTACTTC. It is translated as CASSLGRDRLQETQYF.

This clone was detected a few times. The chain couples TRBV7-9 to TRBJ2-3, with D possibly being TRBD2 (6 bases). The V gene lost 5 bases and the J gene lost 2 bases, with 17 bases spanning the gap. The CDR3 is 16 amino acids. From germline, CDR1 is SEHNR and CDR2 FQNEAQ (reference sequence). The CDR3 region is CASSPWGSGNTDTQYF. As DNA, the CDR3 is TGTGCCAGCAGCCCCTGGGGTAGCGGAAACACAGATACGCAGTATTTT.

The chain combines TRBV9 with TRBJ2-1; 11 bases map to TRBD1. Germline CDR1 is SGDLS and CDR2 is YYNGEE. There are 16 residues in the CDR3. V lost 4 bases to trimming and J lost 9 bases; unmatched junction nucleotides: 12. The CDR3 bases are TGTGCCAGCAGCACACTGGACAGGGGGCAGAGAAGTGAGCAGTTCTTC. This translates into CASSTLDRGQRSEQFF.

There are a few counts of this clone. The CDR3 reads CASSPVLRWTGTNVLTF. CDR3 DNA sequence: TGTGCCAGCAGCCCTGTACTCCGGTGGACAGGGACCAACGTCCTGACTTTC. The chain carries TRBV7-9 and TRBJ2-6; TRBD1 aligns across 8 bases. The CDR3 runs to 17 residues. V lost 5 bases and J lost 8; bases outside the gene matches: 14. Germline lookup yields CDR1 SEHNR and CDR2 FQNEAQ (reference sequence).

The chain employs TRBV6-5 and TRBJ2-5; no definite D call. Per the germline V gene, CDR1 is MNHEY and CDR2 is SVGAGI. Trimming removed 8 bases at V and 2 bases at J, with 12 bases between. CDR3 length: 13 residues. CDR3 in amino acids: CASGQSGQETQYF. CDR3 nucleotides: TGTGCCAGCGGCCAGTCAGGACAAGAGACCCAGTACTTC.

This chain links TRBV6-4 with TRBJ2-1, with 10 bases fitting TRBD1. Trimming at V came to 3 bases and at J to 8 bases, leaving 7 bases not matched to a gene. The CDR3 length is 15 residues. From germline, CDR1 is MRHNA and CDR2 SNTAGT. The CDR3: CASSDRDRGSDEQFF. CDR3 nucleotides: TGTGCCAGCAGTGATCGGGACAGGGGTAGCGATGAGCAGTTCTTC.

V gene TRBV18 combines with J gene TRBJ2-5; 7 nucleotides match TRBD1. Germline values: CDR1 KGHSH, CDR2 LQKENI. With 2 bases clipped from V and 5 bases from J, the junction kept 5 bases outside the gene matches. The CDR3 contains 14 residues. The CDR3 spells CASSPVLRGETQYF. CDR3 in DNA: TGTGCCAGCTCACCAGTGCTCAGGGGGGAGACCCAGTACTTC.

The chain links TRBV6-1 to TRBJ2-7; D unresolved. Trimming removed 2 bases from V and 7 bases from J, with 12 bases in between. CDR1 MNHNS and CDR2 SASEGT come from the germline V gene. There are 13 residues in the CDR3. CDR3 bases: TGTGCCAGCAGTGAATGGCCGGGTGAGGAGCAGTACTTC. Translating it yields CASSEWPGEEQYF.

V gene TRBV11-3 combines with J gene TRBJ2-5; no firm D call. The CDR3 is 14 amino acids. The germline CDR1 and CDR2 sequences are SGHNT and YENEEA. Trimming took 3 bases from V and 5 from J, leaving 13 bases between them. The CDR3 reads CASSFGLRPETQYF. The CDR3 DNA reads TGTGCCAGCAGCTTCGGTCTGAGGCCCGAGACCCAGTACTTC.

The count of this clone is one. The J gene is TRBJ1-2, the V gene TRBV7-9; 7 bases are shared with TRBD1. Germline V gene lookup returns CDR1 SEHNR and CDR2 FQNEAQ (reference sequence). CDR3 length: 17 residues. Trimming removed 1 base from V and 4 bases from J; junction bases left unmatched: 12. The CDR3 loop reads CASSLVQGPLLGYGYTF. The CDR3, as DNA: TGTGCCAGCAGCTTAGTACAGGGGCCCCTTCTAGGCTATGGCTACACCTTC.

The rearrangement uses TRBV6-5 and TRBJ2-1; TRBD1 is a possible D gene (6 bases). V lost 2 bases to trimming and J lost 8 bases, with 7 bases between them. CDR1 MNHEY and CDR2 SVGAGI come from the germline V gene. This CDR3 spans 12 amino acids. The CDR3 region has the DNA TGTGCCAGCAGTTACGGGGGCGATGAGCAGTTCTTC. This codes for CASSYGGDEQFF.

The chain employs TRBV28 and TRBJ1-2; D may be TRBD1 (5 bases). Germline values: CDR1 MDHEN, CDR2 SYDVKM. The V end was cut by 4 bases, the J end by 7 bases, with 22 bases between. CDR3 length: 16 residues. The CDR3 DNA follows: TGTGCCAGCAGTTCCACGTCTTGGACAAGGGGCGGTGGCTACACCTTC. Its translation: CASSSTSWTRGGGYTF.